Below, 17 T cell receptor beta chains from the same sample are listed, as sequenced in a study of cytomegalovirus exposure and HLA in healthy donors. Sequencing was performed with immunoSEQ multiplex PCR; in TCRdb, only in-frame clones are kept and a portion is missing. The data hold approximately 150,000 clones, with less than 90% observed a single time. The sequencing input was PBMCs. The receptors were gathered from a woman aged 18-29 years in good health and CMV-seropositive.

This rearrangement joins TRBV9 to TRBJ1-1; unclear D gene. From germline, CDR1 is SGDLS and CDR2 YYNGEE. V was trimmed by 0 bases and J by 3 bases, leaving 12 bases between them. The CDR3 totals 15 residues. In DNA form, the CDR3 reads TGTGCCAGCAGCGTAGTGCGCCCCGGGGACACTGAAGCTTTCTTT. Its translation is CASSVVRPGDTEAFF.

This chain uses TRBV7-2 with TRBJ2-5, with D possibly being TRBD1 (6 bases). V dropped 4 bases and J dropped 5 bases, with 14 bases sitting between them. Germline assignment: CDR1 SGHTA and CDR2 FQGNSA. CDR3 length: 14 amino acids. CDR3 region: CASSSYRADETQYF. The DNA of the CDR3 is TGTGCCAGCAGCTCTTACAGGGCTGACGAGACCCAGTACTTC.

The CDR3 DNA follows: TGTGCCAGCAGCGTAGGGGACGGGACAGGGCTCAGTGAAAAACTGTTTTTT. Encoded protein: CASSVGDGTGLSEKLFF. The chain couples TRBV9 to TRBJ1-4; TRBD1 aligns across 9 bases. This CDR3 region has 17 residues. V lost 0 bases to trimming and J lost 7 bases; unmatched junction nucleotides: 10. Germline V gives CDR1 SGDLS, CDR2 YYNGEE.

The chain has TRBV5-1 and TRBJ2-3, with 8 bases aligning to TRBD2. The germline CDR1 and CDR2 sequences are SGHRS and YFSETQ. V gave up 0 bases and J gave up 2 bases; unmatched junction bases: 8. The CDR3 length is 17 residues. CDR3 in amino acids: CASSLAGAGATTDTQYF. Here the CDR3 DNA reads TGCGCCAGCAGCTTGGCCGGAGCGGGAGCGACCACAGATACGCAGTATTTT.

DNA for the CDR3: TGTGCCATCAGTGAGGGACTAGCGGGAGCCTACGAGCAGTACTTC. It yields the protein CAISEGLAGAYEQYF. V and J are TRBV10-3 and TRBJ2-7; 13 bases agree with TRBD2. This CDR3 has 15 residues. The germline CDR1 and CDR2 sequences are ENHRY and SYGVKD. V was clipped by 2 bases and J by 2 bases; unmatched bases: 0.

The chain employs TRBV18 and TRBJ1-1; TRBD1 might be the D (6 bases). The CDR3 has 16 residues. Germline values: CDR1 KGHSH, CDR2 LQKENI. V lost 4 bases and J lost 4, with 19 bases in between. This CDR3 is CASSHLLGGPGTEAFF. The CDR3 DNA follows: TGTGCCAGCTCACACCTGCTCGGGGGGCCGGGCACTGAAGCTTTCTTT. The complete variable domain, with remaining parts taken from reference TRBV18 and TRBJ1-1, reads NAGVMQNPRHLVRRRGQEARLRCSPMKGHSHVYWYRQLPEEGLKFMVYLQKENIIDESGMPKERFSAEFPKEGPSILRIQQVVRGDSAAYFCASSHLLGGPGTEAFFGQGTRLTVV.

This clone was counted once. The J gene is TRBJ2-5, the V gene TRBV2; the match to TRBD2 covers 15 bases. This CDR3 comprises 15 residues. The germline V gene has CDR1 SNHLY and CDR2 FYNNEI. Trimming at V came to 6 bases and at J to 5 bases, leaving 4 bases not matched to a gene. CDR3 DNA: TGTGCCAGCAGGGGACTAGCGGGAGGTTGGGAGACCCAGTACTTC. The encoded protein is CASRGLAGGWETQYF.

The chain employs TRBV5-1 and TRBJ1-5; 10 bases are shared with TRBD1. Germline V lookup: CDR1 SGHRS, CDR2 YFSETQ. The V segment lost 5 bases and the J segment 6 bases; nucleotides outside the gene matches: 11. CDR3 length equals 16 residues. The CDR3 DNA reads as TGCGCCAGCAGAGGAGGGACAGGGGAAGGTAGTCAGCCCCAGCATTTT. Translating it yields CASRGGTGEGSQPQHF.

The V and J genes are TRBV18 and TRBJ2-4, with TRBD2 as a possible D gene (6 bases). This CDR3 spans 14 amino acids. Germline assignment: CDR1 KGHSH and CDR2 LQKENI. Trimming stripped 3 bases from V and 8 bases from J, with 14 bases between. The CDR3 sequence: CASSPTGVADIQYF. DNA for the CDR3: TGTGCCAGCTCACCTACGGGGGTGGCGGACATTCAGTACTTC. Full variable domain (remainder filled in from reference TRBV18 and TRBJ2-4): NAGVMQNPRHLVRRRGQEARLRCSPMKGHSHVYWYRQLPEEGLKFMVYLQKENIIDESGMPKERFSAEFPKEGPSILRIQQVVRGDSAAYFCASSPTGVADIQYFGAGTRLSVL.

The CDR3 DNA sequence: TGTGCCAGCAGTACTTTAGCGGGGGGTTACAATGAGCAGTTCTTC. Translation gives CASSTLAGGYNEQFF. The chain is built from TRBV11-3 and TRBJ2-1; 10 nucleotides line up with TRBD2. CDR3 size: 15 residues. Trimming cost V 6 bases and J 4 bases; bases outside gene matches: 6. Germline CDR1 reads SGHNT; CDR2 reads YENEEA.

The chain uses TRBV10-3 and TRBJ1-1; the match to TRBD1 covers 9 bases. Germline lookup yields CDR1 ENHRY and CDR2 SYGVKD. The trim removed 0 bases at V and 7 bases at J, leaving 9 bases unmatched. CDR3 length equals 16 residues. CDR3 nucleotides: TGTGCCATCAGTGAGTCTGGGGGGACAGGGACCGGTGAAGCTTTCTTT. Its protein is CAISESGGTGTGEAFF.

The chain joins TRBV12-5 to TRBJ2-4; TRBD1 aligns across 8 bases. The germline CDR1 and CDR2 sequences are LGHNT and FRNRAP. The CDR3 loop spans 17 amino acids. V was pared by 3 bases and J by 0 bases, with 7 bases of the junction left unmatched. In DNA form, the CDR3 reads TGTGCTAGTGGTTTTACAGGGGGTTGGGGAGCCAAAAACATTCAGTACTTC. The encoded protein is CASGFTGGWGAKNIQYF.

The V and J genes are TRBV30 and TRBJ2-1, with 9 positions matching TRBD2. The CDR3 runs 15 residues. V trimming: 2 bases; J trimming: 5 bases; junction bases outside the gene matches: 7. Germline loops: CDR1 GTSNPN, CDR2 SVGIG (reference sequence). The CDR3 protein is CAWSIGTSPHNEQFF. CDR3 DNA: TGTGCCTGGAGTATAGGGACTAGCCCCCACAATGAGCAGTTCTTC.

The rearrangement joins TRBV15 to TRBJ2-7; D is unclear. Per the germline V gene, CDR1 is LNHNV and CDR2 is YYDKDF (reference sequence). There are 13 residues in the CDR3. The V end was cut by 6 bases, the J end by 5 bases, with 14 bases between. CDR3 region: CATSVNRVHEQYF. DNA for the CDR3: TGTGCCACCAGTGTTAATCGGGTCCACGAGCAGTACTTC.

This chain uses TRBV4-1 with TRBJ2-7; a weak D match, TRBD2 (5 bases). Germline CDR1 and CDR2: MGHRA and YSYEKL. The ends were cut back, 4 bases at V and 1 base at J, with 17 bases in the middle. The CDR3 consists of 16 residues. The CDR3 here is CASSPHEERKSYEQYF. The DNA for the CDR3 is TGCGCCAGCAGCCCCCACGAAGAGCGGAAATCCTACGAGCAGTACTTC.

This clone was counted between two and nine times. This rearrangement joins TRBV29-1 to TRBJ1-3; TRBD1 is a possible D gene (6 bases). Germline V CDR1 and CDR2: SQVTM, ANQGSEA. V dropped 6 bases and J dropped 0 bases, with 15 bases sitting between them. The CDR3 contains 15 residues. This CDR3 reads CSVLPTDSSGNTIYF. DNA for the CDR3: TGCAGCGTCTTACCTACGGACAGCTCTGGAAACACCATATATTTT.

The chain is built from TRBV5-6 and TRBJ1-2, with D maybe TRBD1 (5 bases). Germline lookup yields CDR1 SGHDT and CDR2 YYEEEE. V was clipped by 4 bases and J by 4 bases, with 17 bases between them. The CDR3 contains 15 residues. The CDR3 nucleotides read TGTGCCAGCAGCCTTCAAAATACAGGATTCTATGGCTACACCTTC. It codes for CASSLQNTGFYGYTF.